This TCR beta chain was recovered during a study of T cell responses to AZD1222 COVID-19 vaccine. Study details: Recipients boosted at about 4 weeks or about 12 weeks are pooled.

The protocol was immunoSEQ multiplex PCR, while the TCRdb copy is restricted to in-frame clones and leaves out a portion. The data contain fewer than 150,000 clones, about nine tenths of them singletons. CDR1 GTSNPN and CDR2 SVGIG come from the germline V gene (reference sequence). The CDR3 has 15 residues. V dropped 3 bases and J dropped 4; count of bases not matched to a gene: 10. Worth noting for this clone: Antigen: not known.

General study points: The reported proportion of spike-specific TCRs targeting unmutated variant regions was nearly half.

The source is an adult in good health. This chain links TRBV30 with TRBJ1-2; 8 positions match TRBD1. Sequencing was performed on peripheral blood, taken on day 0 of AZD1222 vaccination. In DNA form, the CDR3 reads TGTGCCTGGAGAGAGGACAGGGCGGCTGGCTATGGCTACACCTTC. Encoded protein: CAWREDRAAGYGYTF.